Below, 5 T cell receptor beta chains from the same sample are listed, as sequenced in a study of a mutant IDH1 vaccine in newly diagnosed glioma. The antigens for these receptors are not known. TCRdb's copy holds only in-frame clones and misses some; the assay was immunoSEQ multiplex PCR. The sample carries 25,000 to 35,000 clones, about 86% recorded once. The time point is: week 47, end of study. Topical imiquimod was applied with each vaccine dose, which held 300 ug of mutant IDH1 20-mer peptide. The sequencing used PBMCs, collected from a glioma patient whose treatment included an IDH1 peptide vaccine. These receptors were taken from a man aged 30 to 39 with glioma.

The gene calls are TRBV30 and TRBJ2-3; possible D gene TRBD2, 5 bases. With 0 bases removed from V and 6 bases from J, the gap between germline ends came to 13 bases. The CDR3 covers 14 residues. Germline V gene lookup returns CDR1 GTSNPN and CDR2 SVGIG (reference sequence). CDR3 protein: CAWSVRGFGDTQYF. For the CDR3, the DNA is TGTGCCTGGAGTGTTCGAGGGTTTGGGGATACGCAGTATTTT.

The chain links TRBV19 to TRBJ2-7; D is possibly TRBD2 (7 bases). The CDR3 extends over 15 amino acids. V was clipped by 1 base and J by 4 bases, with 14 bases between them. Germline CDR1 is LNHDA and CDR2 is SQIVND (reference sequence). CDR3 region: CASSIAARGGYEQYF. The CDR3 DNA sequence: TGTGCCAGTAGTATAGCGGCCAGGGGAGGGTACGAGCAGTACTTC. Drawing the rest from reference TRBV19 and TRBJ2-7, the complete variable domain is DGGITQSPKYLFRKEGQNVTLSCEQNLNHDAMYWYRQDPGQGLRLIYYSQIVNDFQKGDIAEGYSVSREKKESFPLTVTSAQKNPTAFYLCASSIAARGGYEQYFGPGTRLTVT.

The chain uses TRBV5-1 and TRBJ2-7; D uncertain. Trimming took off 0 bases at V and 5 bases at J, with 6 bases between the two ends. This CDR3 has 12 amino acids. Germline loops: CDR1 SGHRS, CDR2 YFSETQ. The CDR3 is CASSLDWDEQYF. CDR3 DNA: TGCGCCAGCAGCTTGGATTGGGACGAGCAGTACTTC.

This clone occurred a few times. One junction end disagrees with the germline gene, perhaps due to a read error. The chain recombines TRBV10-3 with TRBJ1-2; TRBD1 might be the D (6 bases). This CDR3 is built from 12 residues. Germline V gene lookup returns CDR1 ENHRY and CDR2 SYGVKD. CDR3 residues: CAISDLRDNIGF. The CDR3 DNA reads TGTGCCATCAGTGACCTCCGGGACAATATTGGCTTC.

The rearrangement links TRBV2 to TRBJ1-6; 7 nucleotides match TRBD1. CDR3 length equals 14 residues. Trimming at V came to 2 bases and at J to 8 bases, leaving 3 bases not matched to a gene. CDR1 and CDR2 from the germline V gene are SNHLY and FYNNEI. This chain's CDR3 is CASSEWTGHSPLHF. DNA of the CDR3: TGTGCCAGCAGTGAATGGACAGGTCATTCACCCCTCCACTTT.